This T cell receptor (beta chain) comes out of a study of blood T cell repertoires in COVID-19. On the study more broadly: Acute-phase and convalescent COVID-19 samples originated in the United States, Italy and Spain. PBMCs, B-cell-depleted T cells, or T cells provided the cDNA or gDNA that made up the material.

This clone was observed a single time. TCRdb's table, derived via immunoSEQ multiplex PCR, lists solely in-frame clones and lacks some. Among a few hundred thousand clones, about 85% were seen once, and the ten largest hold about 6.2%. The germline V gene has CDR1 MNHEY and CDR2 SMNVEV (reference sequence). V was pared by 5 bases and J by 0 bases, with 14 bases between. The CDR3 contains 17 residues. Shortly before study entry, within 2 weeks, exposed participants had met a COVID-19 case. This chain uses TRBV27 with TRBJ1-6; D ambiguous. The sample consisted of PBMCs or T cells enriched from blood (not recorded which). The TCR was taken from a woman aged 50 to 60 who had been exposed to COVID-19. Written as DNA, the CDR3 is TGTGCCAGCAGTAAGAGGACGGGGAGCTCCTATAATTCACCCCTCCACTTT. It is translated as CASSKRTGSSYNSPLHF.